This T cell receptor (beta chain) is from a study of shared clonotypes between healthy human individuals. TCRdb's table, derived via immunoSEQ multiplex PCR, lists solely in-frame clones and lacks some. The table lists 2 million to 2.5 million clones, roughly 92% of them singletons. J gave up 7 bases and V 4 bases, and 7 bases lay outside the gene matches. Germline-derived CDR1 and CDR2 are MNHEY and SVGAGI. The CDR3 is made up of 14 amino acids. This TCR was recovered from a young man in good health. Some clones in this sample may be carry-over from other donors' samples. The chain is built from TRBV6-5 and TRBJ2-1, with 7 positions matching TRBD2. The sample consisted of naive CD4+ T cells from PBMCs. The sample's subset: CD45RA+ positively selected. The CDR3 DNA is TGTGCCAGCAGTTCAAGGACTAGTAAGAATGAGCAGTTCTTC. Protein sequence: CASSSRTSKNEQFF.